Reported below is one T cell receptor (beta chain). Its antigen is currently not known. The sample belongs to a study of T cells expressing NK-cell markers (dated by TCRdb to about 2020). Looking at the study overall: In sorted CD3+CD56+NKG2C+, CD3+CD56+NKG2C- and CD3+CD56-NKG2C+ T-cell subsets from several donors, TCR beta-chain repertoires were profiled. Seven of the eight sequenced donors were HCMV-seropositive and one was HCMV-seronegative. The eight sequenced donors were randomly selected healthy volunteers, three men and five women. Libraries were sequenced as 2 x 150 bp reads on Illumina HiSeq 2000/2500, MiSeq or NextSeq. What the authors observed across the whole study: In a handful of donors, the dominant CD3+CD56+NKG2C+ clonotypes were among the top 10 CD8+ clonotypes and accounted for about 1.0-8% of CD8+ T cells. It remained unclear whether the expanded NKG2C-expressing T cell clones were specific for HCMV antigens. Those dominant clonotypes were again the most abundant among CD3+CD56-NKG2C+ cells in a handful of donors, at about 25-60.1%.

A commercial ELISA kit detecting HCMV-specific IgG in serum was used to determine HCMV serostatus. Ficoll density gradient centrifugation was used to isolate peripheral blood mononuclear cells from blood. From the cysteine through the phenylalanine, the CDR3 covers 17 amino acids. The DNA sequence is not available. CDR1 and CDR2 are drawn from the germline V gene: SGHRS, YFSETQ. The instrument was an Illumina HiSeq 2000. TCR beta cDNA libraries were made by 5'RACE template switching that added a universal primer site and unique molecular identifiers. cDNA synthesis was primed from the TCR beta constant segment, followed by two successive PCR amplification steps. Per the source publication's procedure: MIGEC was used to demultiplex reads and group reads by UMI, and MiTCR was used to assemble and quantify clonotypes. To remove erroneous sequences, TCR cDNA sequences were retained only when supported by two or more reads. The tcR package was used for downstream repertoire analysis, and clonotypes were matched between fractions using CDR3 nucleotide sequence together with V segment. VDJmatch was used to annotate antigen specificity against VDJdb, with one amino acid substitution in CDR3 allowed. TCRdb reprocessed the reads and lists each CDR3 protein sequence as a single entry, with no DNA. V and J calls and clone size were set by TCRdb, not the authors. The sample table gives a few hundred thousand distinct CDR3 sequences. Roughly 1.4% of the sample is held by the ten biggest clonotypes.

The sample consisted of blood T cells: a sorted CD56 or NKG2C T cell subset, CD4+ or CD8+ T cells, or bulk PBMC T cells (not recorded which). The source of this sequence is a woman between 45 and 65 years old in good health. Donor details come from another sample of the same person, matched by shared clones. The rearranged chain carries TRBV5-1 and TRBJ2-4; TCRdb reports TRBD1, a call that lacks DNA to check it against. For the CDR3, the sequence is CASSLAARGRSKNIQYF.